This TCR beta chain was profiled in a study of technical replicates of blood from several donors. The CDR3 sequence is 15 residues long. The germline CDR1 and CDR2 sequences are MDHEN and SYDVKM. Of note for this clone: The junction departs from the called germline gene at one end, perhaps through a read error.

Sequenced by immunoSEQ multiplex PCR; TCRdb stores in-frame clones only, minus some. The sample consists of 75,000 to 95,000 clones, over 90% of them appearing once. The sequencing sample was made of T cells isolated from PBMCs. The receptor's source is a human donor in good health. The genes are TRBV28 and TRBJ2-7; 8 bases agree with TRBD2. CDR3 amino acids: CASSLLEGGGGRPFF. The CDR3 coding sequence is TGTGCCAGCAGTTTATTAGAGGGTGGTGGCGGGAGGCCCTTCTTC.